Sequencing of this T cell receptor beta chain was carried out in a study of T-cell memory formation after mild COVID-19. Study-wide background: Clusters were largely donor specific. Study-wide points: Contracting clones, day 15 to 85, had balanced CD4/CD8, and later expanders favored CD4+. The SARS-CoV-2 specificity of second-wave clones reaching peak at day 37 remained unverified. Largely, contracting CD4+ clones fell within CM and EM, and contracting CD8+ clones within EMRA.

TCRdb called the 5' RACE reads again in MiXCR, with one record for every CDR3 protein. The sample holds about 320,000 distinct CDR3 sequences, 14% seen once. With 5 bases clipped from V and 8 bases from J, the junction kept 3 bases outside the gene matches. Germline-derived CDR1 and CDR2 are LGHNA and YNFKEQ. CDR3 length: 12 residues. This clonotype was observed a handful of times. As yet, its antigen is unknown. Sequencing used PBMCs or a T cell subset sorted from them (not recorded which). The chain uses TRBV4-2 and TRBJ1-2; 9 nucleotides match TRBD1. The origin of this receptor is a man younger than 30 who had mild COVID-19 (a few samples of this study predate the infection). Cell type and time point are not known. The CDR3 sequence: CASSTDRGGYTF. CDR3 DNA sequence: TGTGCCAGCAGCACGGACAGGGGCGGCTACACCTTC.